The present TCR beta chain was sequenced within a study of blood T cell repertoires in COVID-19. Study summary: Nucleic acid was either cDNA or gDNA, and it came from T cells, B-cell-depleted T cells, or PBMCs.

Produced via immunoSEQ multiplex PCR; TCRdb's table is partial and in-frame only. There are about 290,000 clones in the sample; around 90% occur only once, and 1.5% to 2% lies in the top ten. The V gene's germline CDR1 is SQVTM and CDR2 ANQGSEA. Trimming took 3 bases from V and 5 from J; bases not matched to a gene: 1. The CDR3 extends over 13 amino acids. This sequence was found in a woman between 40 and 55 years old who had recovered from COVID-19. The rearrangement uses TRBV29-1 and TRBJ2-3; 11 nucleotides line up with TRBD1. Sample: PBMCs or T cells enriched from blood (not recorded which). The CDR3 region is CSVEGQGGDTQYF. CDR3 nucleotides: TGCAGCGTTGAGGGACAGGGGGGAGATACGCAGTATTTT.